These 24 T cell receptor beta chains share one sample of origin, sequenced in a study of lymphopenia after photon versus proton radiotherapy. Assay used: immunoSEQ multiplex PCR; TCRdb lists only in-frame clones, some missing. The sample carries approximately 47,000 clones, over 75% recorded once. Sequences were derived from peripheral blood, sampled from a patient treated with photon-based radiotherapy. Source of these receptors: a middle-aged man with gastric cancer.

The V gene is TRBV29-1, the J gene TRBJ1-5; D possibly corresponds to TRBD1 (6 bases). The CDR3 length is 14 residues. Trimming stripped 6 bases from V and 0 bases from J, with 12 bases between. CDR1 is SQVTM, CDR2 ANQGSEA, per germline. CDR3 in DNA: TGCAGCGTCAAACAGGGTAATAGCAATCAGCCCCAGCATTTT. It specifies CSVKQGNSNQPQHF.

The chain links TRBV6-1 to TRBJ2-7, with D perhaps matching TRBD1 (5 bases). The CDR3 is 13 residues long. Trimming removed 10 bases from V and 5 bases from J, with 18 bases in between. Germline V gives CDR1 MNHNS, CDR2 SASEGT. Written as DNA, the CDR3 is TGTGCCATTCAGCAGGGTAGGCGACACGAGCAGTACTTC. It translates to CAIQQGRRHEQYF.

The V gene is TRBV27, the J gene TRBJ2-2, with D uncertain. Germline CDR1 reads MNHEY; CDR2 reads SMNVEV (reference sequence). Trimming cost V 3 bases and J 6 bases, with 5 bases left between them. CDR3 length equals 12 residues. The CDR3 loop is CASSFWAGELFF. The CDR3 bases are TGTGCCAGCAGTTTCTGGGCCGGGGAGCTGTTTTTT.

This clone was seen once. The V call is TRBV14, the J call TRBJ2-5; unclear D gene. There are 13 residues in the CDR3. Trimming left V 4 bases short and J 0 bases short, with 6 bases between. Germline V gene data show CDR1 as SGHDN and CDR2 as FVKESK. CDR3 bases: TGTGCCAGCAGCCTGCAGTACCAAGAGACCCAGTACTTC. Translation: CASSLQYQETQYF. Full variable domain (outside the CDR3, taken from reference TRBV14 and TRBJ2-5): EAGVTQFPSHSVIEKGQTVTLRCDPISGHDNLYWYRRVMGKEIKFLLHFVKESKQDESGMPNNRFLAERTGGTYSTLKVQPAELEDSGVYFCASSLQYQETQYFGPGTRLLVL.

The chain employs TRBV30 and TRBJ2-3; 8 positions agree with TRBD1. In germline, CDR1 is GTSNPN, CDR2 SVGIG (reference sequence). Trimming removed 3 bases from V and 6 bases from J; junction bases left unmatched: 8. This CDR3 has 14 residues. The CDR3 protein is CAWSRTGRLDTQYF. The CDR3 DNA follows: TGTGCCTGGAGCAGGACAGGGCGTCTCGATACGCAGTATTTT.

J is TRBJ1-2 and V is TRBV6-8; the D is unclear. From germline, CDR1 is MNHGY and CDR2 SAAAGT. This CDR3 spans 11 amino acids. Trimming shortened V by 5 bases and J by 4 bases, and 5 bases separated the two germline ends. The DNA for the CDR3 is TGTGCCAGCAGTCCGGGCTATGGCTACACCTTC. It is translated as CASSPGYGYTF.

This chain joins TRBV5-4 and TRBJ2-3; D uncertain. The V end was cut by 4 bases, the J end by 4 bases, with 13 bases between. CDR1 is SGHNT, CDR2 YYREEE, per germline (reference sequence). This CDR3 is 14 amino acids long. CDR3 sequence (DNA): TGTGCCAGCAGCACGACTCTGTCTGCAGATACGCAGTATTTT. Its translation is CASSTTLSADTQYF.

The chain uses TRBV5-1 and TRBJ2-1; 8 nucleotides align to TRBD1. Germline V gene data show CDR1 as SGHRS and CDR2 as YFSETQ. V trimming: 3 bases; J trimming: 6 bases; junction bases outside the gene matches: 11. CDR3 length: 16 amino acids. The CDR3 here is CASSSWSLTGVNEQFF. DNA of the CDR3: TGCGCCAGCAGCTCCTGGAGTCTGACAGGGGTCAATGAGCAGTTCTTC.

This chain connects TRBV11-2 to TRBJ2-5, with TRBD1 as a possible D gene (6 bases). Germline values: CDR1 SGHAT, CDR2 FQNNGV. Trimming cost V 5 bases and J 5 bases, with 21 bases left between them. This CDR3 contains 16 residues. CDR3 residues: CASSPYARQGRETQYF. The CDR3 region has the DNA TGTGCCAGCAGCCCCTACGCCCGCCAGGGGCGGGAGACCCAGTACTTC. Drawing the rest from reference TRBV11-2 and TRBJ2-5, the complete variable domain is EAGVAQSPRYKIIEKRQSVAFWCNPISGHATLYWYQQILGQGPKLLIQFQNNGVVDDSQLPKDRFSAERLKGVDSTLKIQPAKLEDSAVYLCASSPYARQGRETQYFGPGTRLLVL.

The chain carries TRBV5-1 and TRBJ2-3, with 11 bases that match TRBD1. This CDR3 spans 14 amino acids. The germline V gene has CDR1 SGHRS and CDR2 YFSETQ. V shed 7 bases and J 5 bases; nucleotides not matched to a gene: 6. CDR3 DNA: TGCGCCAGCCTGCCCGGGACAGGGGGAGATACGCAGTATTTT. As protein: CASLPGTGGDTQYF.

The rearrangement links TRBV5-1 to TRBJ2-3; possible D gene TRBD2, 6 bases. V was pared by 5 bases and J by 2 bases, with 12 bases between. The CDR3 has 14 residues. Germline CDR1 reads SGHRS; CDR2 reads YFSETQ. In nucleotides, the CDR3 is TGCGCCAGCAGTCCCGCGGGGACCACAGATACGCAGTATTTT. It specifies CASSPAGTTDTQYF.

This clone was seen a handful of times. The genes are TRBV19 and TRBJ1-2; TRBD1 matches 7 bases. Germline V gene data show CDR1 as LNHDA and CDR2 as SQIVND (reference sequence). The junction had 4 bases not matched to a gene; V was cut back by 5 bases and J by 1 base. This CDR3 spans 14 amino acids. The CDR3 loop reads CASSRRDSNYGYTF. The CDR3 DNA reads TGTGCCAGTAGTCGACGGGACAGTAACTATGGCTACACCTTC. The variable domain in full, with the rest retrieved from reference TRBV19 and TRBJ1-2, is DGGITQSPKYLFRKEGQNVTLSCEQNLNHDAMYWYRQDPGQGLRLIYYSQIVNDFQKGDIAEGYSVSREKKESFPLTVTSAQKNPTAFYLCASSRRDSNYGYTFGSGTRLTVV.

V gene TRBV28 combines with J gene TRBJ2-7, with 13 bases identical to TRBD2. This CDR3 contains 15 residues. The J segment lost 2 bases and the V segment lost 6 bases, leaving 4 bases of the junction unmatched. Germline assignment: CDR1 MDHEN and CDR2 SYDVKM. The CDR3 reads CASSPGTSGTYEQYF. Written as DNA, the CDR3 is TGTGCCAGCAGCCCTGGGACTAGCGGGACCTACGAGCAGTACTTC.

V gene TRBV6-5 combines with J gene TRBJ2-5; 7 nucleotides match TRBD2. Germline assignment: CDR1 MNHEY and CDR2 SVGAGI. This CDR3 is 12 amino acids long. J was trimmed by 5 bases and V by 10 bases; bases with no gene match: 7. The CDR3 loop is CATTGGGETQYF. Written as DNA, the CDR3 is TGTGCCACCACCGGGGGAGGGGAGACCCAGTACTTC.

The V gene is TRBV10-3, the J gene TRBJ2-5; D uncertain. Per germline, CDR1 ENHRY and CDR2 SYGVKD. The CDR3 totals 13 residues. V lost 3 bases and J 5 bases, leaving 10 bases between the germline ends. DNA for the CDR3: TGTGCCATCAGTGATGGGTCGTGGGAGACCCAGTACTTC. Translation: CAISDGSWETQYF.

As DNA, the CDR3 is TGTGCCTGGGCCCTGAGGTCGGAAAGTGAAGCTTTCTTT. This translates into CAWALRSESEAFF. This chain uses TRBV30 with TRBJ1-1; D gene ambiguous. V lost 5 bases to trimming and J lost 7 bases, with 17 bases between them. Germline V lookup: CDR1 GTSNPN, CDR2 SVGIG (reference sequence). The CDR3 covers 13 residues. Drawing the rest from reference TRBV30 and TRBJ1-1, the complete variable domain is SQTIHQWPATLVQPVGSPLSLECTVEGTSNPNLYWYRQAAGRGLQLLFYSVGIGQISSEVPQNLSASRPQDRQFILSSKKLLLSDSGFYLCAWALRSESEAFFGQGTRLTVV.

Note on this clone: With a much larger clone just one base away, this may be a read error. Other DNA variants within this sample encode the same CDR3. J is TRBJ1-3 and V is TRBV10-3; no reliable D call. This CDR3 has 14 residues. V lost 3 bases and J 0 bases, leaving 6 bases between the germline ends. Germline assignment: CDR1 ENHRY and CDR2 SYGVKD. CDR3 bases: TGTGCCATCAGTGACAGGACCTCTGGAAACACCATATATTTT. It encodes CAISDRTSGNTIYF.

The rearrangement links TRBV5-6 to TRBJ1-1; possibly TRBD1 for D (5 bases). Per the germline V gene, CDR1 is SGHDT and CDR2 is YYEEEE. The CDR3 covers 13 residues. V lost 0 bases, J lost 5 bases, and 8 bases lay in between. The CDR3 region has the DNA TGTGCCAGCAGCTTGGGAGGGGTTACTGAAGCTTTCTTT. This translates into CASSLGGVTEAFF.

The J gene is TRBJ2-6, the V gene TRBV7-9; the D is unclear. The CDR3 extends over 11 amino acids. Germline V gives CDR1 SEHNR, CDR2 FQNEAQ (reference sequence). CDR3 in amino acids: CVVLRANVLTF. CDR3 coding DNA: TGTGTCGTCCTTCGAGCCAACGTCCTGACTTTC.

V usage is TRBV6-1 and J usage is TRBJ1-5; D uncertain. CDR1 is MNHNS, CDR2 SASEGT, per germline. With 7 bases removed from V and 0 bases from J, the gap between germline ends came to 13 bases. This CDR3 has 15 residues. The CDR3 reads CASTLNLYSNQPQHF. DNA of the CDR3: TGTGCCAGCACTCTAAATCTCTATAGCAATCAGCCCCAGCATTTT.

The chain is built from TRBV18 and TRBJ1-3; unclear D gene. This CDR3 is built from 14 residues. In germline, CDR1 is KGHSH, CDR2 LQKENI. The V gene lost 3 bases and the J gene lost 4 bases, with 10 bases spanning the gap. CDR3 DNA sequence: TGTGCCAGCTCACCGAAGGGTGCAGGAAACACCATATATTTT. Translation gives CASSPKGAGNTIYF.

This chain's CDR3 is CASSLGAEGTYEQYF. The CDR3, as DNA: TGTGCCAGCAGCTTAGGAGCGGAAGGTACCTACGAGCAGTACTTC. V is TRBV11-3 and J is TRBJ2-7, with D maybe TRBD2 (5 bases). The CDR3 spans 15 residues. Germline V gene lookup returns CDR1 SGHNT and CDR2 YENEEA. Trimming took 1 base from V and 2 from J, leaving 12 bases between them.

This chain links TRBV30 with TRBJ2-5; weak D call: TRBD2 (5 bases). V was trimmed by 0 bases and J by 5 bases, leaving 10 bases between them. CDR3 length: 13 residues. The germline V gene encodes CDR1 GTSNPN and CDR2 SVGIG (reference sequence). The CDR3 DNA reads TGTGCCTGGAGTGTACGAGGGTCGGAGACCCAGTACTTC. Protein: CAWSVRGSETQYF.

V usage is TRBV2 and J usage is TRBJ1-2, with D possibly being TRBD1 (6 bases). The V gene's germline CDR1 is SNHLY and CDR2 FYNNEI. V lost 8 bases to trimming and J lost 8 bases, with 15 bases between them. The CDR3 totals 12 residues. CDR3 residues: CASEGQGQGYTF. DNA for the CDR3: TGTGCCAGCGAGGGGCAGGGGCAGGGCTACACCTTC.